Reported below is one T cell receptor beta chain. TCRdb keeps only in-frame clones here, not all; method: immunoSEQ multiplex PCR. The profile shows around 220,000 clones, over 75% of them singletons. This entry comes from a study of blood T cell repertoires in COVID-19. CDR3 size: 15 residues. V shed 2 bases and J 6 bases; nucleotides not matched to a gene: 4. CDR1 SGDLS and CDR2 YYNGEE come from the germline V gene. This sequence was found in a middle-aged man with active or convalescent COVID-19. The chain is built from TRBV9 and TRBJ2-2; 10 nucleotides agree with TRBD2. Sequenced sample: peripheral blood. The CDR3 sequence is CASSVSGRGAGELFF. In nucleotides, the CDR3 is TGTGCCAGCAGCGTCAGCGGGAGGGGGGCCGGGGAGCTGTTTTTT.